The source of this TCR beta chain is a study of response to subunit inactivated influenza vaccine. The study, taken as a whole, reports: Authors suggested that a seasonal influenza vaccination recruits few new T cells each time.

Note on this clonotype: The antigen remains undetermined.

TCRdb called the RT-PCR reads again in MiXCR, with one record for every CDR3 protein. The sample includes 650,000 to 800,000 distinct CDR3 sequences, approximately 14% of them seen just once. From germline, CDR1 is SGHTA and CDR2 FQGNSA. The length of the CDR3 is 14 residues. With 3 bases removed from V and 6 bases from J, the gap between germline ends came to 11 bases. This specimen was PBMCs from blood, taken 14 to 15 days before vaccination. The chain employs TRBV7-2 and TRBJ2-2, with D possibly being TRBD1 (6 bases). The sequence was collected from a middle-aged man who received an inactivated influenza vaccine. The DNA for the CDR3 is TGTGCCAGCAGCTTCCAGGGGTCGGCCGGGGAGCTGTTTTTT. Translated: CASSFQGSAGELFF.